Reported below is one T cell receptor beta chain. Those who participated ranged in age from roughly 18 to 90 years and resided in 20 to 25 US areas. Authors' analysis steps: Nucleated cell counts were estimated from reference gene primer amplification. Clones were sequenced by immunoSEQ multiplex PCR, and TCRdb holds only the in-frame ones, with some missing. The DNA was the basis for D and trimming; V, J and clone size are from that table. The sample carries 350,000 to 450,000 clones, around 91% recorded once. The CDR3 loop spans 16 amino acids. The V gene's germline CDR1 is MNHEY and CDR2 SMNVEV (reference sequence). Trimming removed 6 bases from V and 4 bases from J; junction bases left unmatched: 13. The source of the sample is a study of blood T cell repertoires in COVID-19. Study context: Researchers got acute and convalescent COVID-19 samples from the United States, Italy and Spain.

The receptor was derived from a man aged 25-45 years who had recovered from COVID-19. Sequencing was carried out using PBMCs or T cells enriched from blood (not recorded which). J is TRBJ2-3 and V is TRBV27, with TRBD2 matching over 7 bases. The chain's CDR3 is CASSSLAGDFPDTQYF. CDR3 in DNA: TGTGCCAGCAGCTCCCTGGCGGGGGATTTCCCAGATACGCAGTATTTT.